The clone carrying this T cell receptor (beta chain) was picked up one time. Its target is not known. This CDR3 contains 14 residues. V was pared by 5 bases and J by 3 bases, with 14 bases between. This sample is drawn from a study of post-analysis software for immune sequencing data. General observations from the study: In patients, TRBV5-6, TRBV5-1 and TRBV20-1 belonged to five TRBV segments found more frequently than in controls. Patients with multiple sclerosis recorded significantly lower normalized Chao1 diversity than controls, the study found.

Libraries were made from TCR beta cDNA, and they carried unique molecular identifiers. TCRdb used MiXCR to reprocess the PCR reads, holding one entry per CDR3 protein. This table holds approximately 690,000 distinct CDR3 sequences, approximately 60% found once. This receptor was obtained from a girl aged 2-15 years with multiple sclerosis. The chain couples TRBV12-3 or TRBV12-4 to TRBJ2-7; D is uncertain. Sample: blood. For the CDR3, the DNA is TGTGCCAGCAGTCTCCTGGACCGGCTCTACGAGCAGTACTTC. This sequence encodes CASSLLDRLYEQYF.